This T cell receptor beta chain was found in a study of tumor-infiltrating lymphocytes in primary liver carcinoma (dated by TCRdb to between 2016 and 2019). The study in broad terms: Roughly five patients with histopathologically diagnosed primary liver carcinoma underwent surgical resection in China between late 2015 and March 2016. Hepatocellular carcinoma (four) or combined HCC and intrahepatic cholangiocarcinoma (one) was present in the five patients, who were three men and two women aged 30 to 69 years. The five patients had tumors of stage T1-T3 N0M0, with maximum diameters ranging from 4.2 to 10 cm. Each sample produced about 3.5 to 8 million productive TCRbeta reads, and read depth showed no significant difference between tissue types. For each liver tumor, the study sampled five regions along with adjacent normal tissue and blood, and applied TCRbeta repertoire sequencing, expression microarrays and whole-exome sequencing. A total of roughly 35 specimens from 5 patients went through TCRbeta repertoire sequencing, namely 25 tumor regions, 5 adjacent noncancerous liver tissues and 5 peripheral blood samples. High reproducibility was observed for the technical replicate repertoires, with mean shared-clone rates roughly 0.89 and correlation coefficients above 0.95. Study-level results and caveats: Pairs of tumor regions showed greater repertoire overlap (mean roughly 36%) than tumor-adjacent pairs (roughly 17%) or tumor-blood pairs (roughly 15%), which is consistent with antigen-driven expansion. The study included only four or five patients, and the authors note findings should be validated in a larger study. Compared with blood, tumors had a significantly larger share of the repertoire taken up by the top 250 clones (p = 0.039). Bulk unsorted samples precluded comparing CD4+ and CD8+ T cell repertoires. Only the TCR beta chain was sequenced, so true repertoire diversity is likely underestimated because unpaired alpha chains were not captured.

A constant-region primer and ProtoScript II reverse transcriptase were used to reverse-transcribe TCRbeta-specific cDNA from around 530 ng total RNA. TCRbeta libraries were built with three nested multiplex PCR rounds, a slightly modified ARM-PCR procedure. Sample barcodes and Illumina adapters were added in a final 25-cycle PCR with Deep VentR polymerase. Before sequencing, amplicons between 200 and 500 bp were purified from gel using a QIAquick gel extraction kit. TCRbeta amplicons were sequenced on an Illumina HiSeq 2500 with 250-bp paired-end reads. Processing in the source paper ran as follows. Trimmomatic v0.33 was used to quality-trim the reads, and FLASH v1.2.11 was used to merge paired reads so that full CDR3 sequences could be recovered. MiGEC v1.2.1b assigned V, D and J germline segments to the rearranged TCRbeta sequences. Clonotype statistics, along with Shannon-Wiener diversity indices, were calculated using VDJtools v1.0.0. To cut down on sampling bias, every analysis after diversity analysis relied on just the 250 most abundant clonotypes from each sample. The raw public reads went through TCRdb reprocessing: fastp at Q25, MiXCR clone calling, in-frame beta chains kept. Duplicate CDR3 protein sequences are folded into a single record with the most common DNA and genes. The V and J calls were not made by the authors but by TCRdb's processing. In all, the sample holds roughly 330,000 distinct CDR3 sequences, and less than 75% of those were seen once. About 6.5% of the sample is taken by the ten largest.

TRIzol reagent was used to extract blood RNA from unsorted whole blood, while the DNeasy Blood & Tissue kit provided the germline DNA. At the time of sampling, the patients had chronic HBV infection and had not received any treatment. About 4 milliliters of peripheral blood were collected into K2EDTA tubes before surgery. As to this clonotype: Its recognized antigen is unknown. It has no much larger one-base neighbor in the sample; base qualities were not kept.

Sequencing was performed on peripheral blood. The receptor's source is a man aged 35-49 years with primary liver carcinoma and hepatitis B virus infection.

For the CDR3, the sequence is CANTKPTPGIGETQYF. Here is the DNA: TGTGCCAACACCAAACCGACCCCGGGGATTGGCGAAACCCAGTACTTC. The chain joins TRBV11-2 to TRBJ2-5; tentative D gene TRBD2, with 5 bases matching. The V end loses 10 bases and the J end loses 8 bases, and a stretch of 29 bases separates them. The germline V gene encodes CDR1 SGHAT and CDR2 FQNNGV. From the cysteine up to the phenylalanine, the CDR3 has a length of 16 residues. The entry retains the CDR3 DNA only, 48 bases that are in frame from base 1. The full variable domain, completed from the reference TRBV11-2 and TRBJ2-5 proteins outside the CDR3, reads EAGVAQSPRYKIIEKRQSVAFWCNPISGHATLYWYQQILGQGPKLLIQFQNNGVVDDSQLPKDRFSAERLKGVDSTLKIQPAKLEDSAVYLCANTKPTPGIGETQYFGPGTRLLVL.